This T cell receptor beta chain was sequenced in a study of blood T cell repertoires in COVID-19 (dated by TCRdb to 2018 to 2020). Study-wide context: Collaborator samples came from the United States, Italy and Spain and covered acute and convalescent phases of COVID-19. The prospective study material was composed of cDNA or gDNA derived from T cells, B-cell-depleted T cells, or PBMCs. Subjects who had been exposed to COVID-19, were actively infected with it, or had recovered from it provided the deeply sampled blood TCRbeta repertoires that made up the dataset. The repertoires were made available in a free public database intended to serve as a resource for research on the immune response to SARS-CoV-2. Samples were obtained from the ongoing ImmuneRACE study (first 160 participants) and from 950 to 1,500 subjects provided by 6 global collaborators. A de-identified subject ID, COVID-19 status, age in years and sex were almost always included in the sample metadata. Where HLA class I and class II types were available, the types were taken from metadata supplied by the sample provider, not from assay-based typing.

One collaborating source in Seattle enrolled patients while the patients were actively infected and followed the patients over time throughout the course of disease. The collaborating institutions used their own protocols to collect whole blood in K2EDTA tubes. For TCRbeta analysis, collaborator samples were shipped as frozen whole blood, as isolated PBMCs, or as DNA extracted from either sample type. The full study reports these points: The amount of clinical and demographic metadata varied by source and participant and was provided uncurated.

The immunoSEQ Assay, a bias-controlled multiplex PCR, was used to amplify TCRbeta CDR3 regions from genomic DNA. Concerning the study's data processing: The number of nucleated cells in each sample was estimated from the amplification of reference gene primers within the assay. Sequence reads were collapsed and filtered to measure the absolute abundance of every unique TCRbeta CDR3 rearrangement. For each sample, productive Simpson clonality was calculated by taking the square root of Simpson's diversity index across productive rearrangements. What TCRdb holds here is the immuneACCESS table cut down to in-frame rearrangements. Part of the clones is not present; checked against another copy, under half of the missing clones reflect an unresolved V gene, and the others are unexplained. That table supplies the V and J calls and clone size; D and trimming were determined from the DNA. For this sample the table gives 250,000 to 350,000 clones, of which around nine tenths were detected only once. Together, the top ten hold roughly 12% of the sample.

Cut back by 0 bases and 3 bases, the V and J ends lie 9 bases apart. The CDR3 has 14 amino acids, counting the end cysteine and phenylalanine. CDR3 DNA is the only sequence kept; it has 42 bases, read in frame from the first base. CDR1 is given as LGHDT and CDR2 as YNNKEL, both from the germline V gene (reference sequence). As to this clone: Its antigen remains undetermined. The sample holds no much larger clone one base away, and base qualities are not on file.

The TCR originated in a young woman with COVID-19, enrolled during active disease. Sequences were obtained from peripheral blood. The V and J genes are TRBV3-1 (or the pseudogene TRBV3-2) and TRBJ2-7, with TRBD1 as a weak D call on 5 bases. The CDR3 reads CASSQEFDSYEQYF. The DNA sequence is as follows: TGTGCCAGCAGCCAAGAATTCGACAGCTACGAGCAGTACTTC.